This is a list of T cell receptor beta chains from one sample in a study of CD8 T cells in ankylosing spondylitis. A single record per CDR3 protein comes from TCRdb applying MiXCR to the 5' RACE reads. The table shows about 240,000 distinct CDR3 sequences, with 7.5% to 9% occurring only once. Material for sequencing was blood, either unsorted or a sorted T cell fraction (not recorded which). These receptors all come from a male donor with ankylosing spondylitis or in good health (not recorded which). Both conserved end residues are part of each CDR3. The order of the fields is D gene, J gene, V gene, clone size, CDR3 DNA, CDR3 protein. A D gene is named only where the DNA matches it firmly. Clone size, where shown, is once, few, many, or a class for clones that have expanded.

D gene: TRBD1
J gene: TRBJ1-2
V gene: TRBV7-2
clone size: many
CDR3 DNA: TGTGCCAGCAGCTTAGTCCCCGACAGGGTGAACTATGGCTACACCTTC
CDR3 protein: CASSLVPDRVNYGYTF

D gene: -
J gene: TRBJ2-3
V gene: TRBV11-3
clone size: many
CDR3 DNA: TGTGCCAGCAGCTTGACAGCCGACACAGATACGCAGTATTTT
CDR3 protein: CASSLTADTDTQYF

D gene: -
J gene: TRBJ2-1
V gene: TRBV7-7
clone size: many
CDR3 DNA: TGTGCTAGCAGCCAAACTAGGCGCTCCTACAATGAGCAGTTCTTC
CDR3 protein: CASSQTRRSYNEQFF

D gene: TRBD2
J gene: TRBJ2-7
V gene: TRBV7-2
clone size: -
CDR3 DNA: TGTGCCAGCAGCTGGACTAGCGGGGGGTTCTACGAGCAGTACTTC
CDR3 protein: CASSWTSGGFYEQYF

D gene: TRBD2
J gene: TRBJ2-2
V gene: TRBV28
clone size: many
CDR3 DNA: TGTGCCAGCAGTGCCGGGACTACCTCCGCCGGGGAGCTGTTTTTT
CDR3 protein: CASSAGTTSAGELFF

D gene: -
J gene: TRBJ2-1
V gene: TRBV5-1
clone size: many
CDR3 DNA: TGCGCCAGCAGCTTGCAGGACGTCAATGAGCAGTTCTTC
CDR3 protein: CASSLQDVNEQFF

D gene: -
J gene: TRBJ2-3
V gene: TRBV5-5
clone size: many
CDR3 DNA: TGTGCCAGCAGCCGGGCTAGCAAGATCACAGATACGCAGTATTTT
CDR3 protein: CASSRASKITDTQYF

D gene: -
J gene: TRBJ1-3
V gene: TRBV12-3/TRBV12-4
clone size: many
CDR3 DNA: TGTGCCAGCGAATCTGGAAACACCATATATTTT
CDR3 protein: CASESGNTIYF

D gene: TRBD1
J gene: TRBJ1-1
V gene: TRBV18
clone size: few
CDR3 DNA: TGTGCCAGCTCACCTGGACAGGGGGAGACTGAAGCTTTCTTT
CDR3 protein: CASSPGQGETEAFF

D gene: -
J gene: TRBJ1-1
V gene: TRBV12-3/TRBV12-4
clone size: many
CDR3 DNA: TGTGCCAGCAGAGGAGTTCAGAACACTGAAGCTTTCTTT
CDR3 protein: CASRGVQNTEAFF

D gene: -
J gene: TRBJ2-7
V gene: TRBV12-3/TRBV12-4
clone size: many
CDR3 DNA: TGTGCCAGCCGCCTTGGGTCGTACGAGCAGTACTTC
CDR3 protein: CASRLGSYEQYF

D gene: -
J gene: TRBJ2-7
V gene: TRBV24-1
clone size: many
CDR3 DNA: TGTGCCACCAGTGAAACCGGGACCCACCCCTACGAGCAGTACTTC
CDR3 protein: CATSETGTHPYEQYF

D gene: -
J gene: TRBJ2-7
V gene: TRBV6-2/TRBV6-3
clone size: many
CDR3 DNA: TGTGCCAGCAGACTTACTTCGGTAGGGGAGCAGTACTTC
CDR3 protein: CASRLTSVGEQYF

D gene: TRBD1
J gene: TRBJ2-7
V gene: TRBV20-1
clone size: many
CDR3 DNA: TGCAGTGCTAGACCGACGGACAGGGATGGGCAGTACTTC
CDR3 protein: CSARPTDRDGQYF

D gene: -
J gene: TRBJ1-5
V gene: TRBV5-8
clone size: few
CDR3 DNA: TGTGCCAGCAGCGTGGACAGCCTCCAGCCCCAGCATTTT
CDR3 protein: CASSVDSLQPQHF

D gene: -
J gene: TRBJ2-3
V gene: TRBV12-3/TRBV12-4
clone size: many
CDR3 DNA: TGTGCCAGCAGTTTACGCGGGTCTAGCACAGATACGCAGTATTTT
CDR3 protein: CASSLRGSSTDTQYF

D gene: -
J gene: TRBJ1-3
V gene: TRBV5-6
clone size: many
CDR3 DNA: TGTGCCAGCAGCTTGGGTCTGTGGGGATCTGGAAACACCATATATTTT
CDR3 protein: CASSLGLWGSGNTIYF

D gene: TRBD2
J gene: TRBJ2-1
V gene: TRBV20-1
clone size: many
CDR3 DNA: TGCAGTGCCGTAGCGGGAGTGCTCTCCTACAATGAGCAGTTCTTC
CDR3 protein: CSAVAGVLSYNEQFF

D gene: TRBD2
J gene: TRBJ2-1
V gene: TRBV5-1
clone size: many
CDR3 DNA: TGCGCCAGCAGCCCGGGGACTAGCGGGAGGGCCTCCTACAATGAGCAGTTCTTC
CDR3 protein: CASSPGTSGRASYNEQFF

D gene: TRBD1
J gene: TRBJ1-2
V gene: TRBV7-9
clone size: many
CDR3 DNA: TGTGCCAGCAGCTTAGGCCCCGGGACAGAGAAGAATGGCTACACCTTC
CDR3 protein: CASSLGPGTEKNGYTF

D gene: TRBD1
J gene: TRBJ2-7
V gene: TRBV20-1
clone size: many
CDR3 DNA: TGCAGTGCTAGATCCAACCGGGACAGGGACGAGCAGTACTTC
CDR3 protein: CSARSNRDRDEQYF

D gene: -
J gene: TRBJ1-4
V gene: TRBV20-1
clone size: many
CDR3 DNA: TGCAGTGCTAGAGATTTGGGTGGCGGGGAAAAACTGTTTTTT
CDR3 protein: CSARDLGGGEKLFF

D gene: -
J gene: TRBJ2-3
V gene: TRBV7-3
clone size: -
CDR3 DNA: TGTGCCAGCAGCCTCTATGGGACAGATACGCAGTATTTT
CDR3 protein: CASSLYGTDTQYF

D gene: TRBD2
J gene: TRBJ2-1
V gene: TRBV20-1
clone size: many
CDR3 DNA: TGCAGTGCTTTACGGGGAGGGGCGGGAGTAGGGAATGAGCAGTTCTTC
CDR3 protein: CSALRGGAGVGNEQFF

D gene: -
J gene: TRBJ2-3
V gene: TRBV6-2/TRBV6-3
clone size: few
CDR3 DNA: TGTGCCACCTGGAGGGGGAGCACAGATACGCAGTATTTT
CDR3 protein: CATWRGSTDTQYF

D gene: -
J gene: TRBJ2-1
V gene: TRBV10-3
clone size: many
CDR3 DNA: TGTGCCAGCGAAATCCGGGGGAGCTCCTACAATGAGCAGTTCTTC
CDR3 protein: CASEIRGSSYNEQFF

D gene: TRBD2
J gene: TRBJ2-7
V gene: TRBV6-5
clone size: many
CDR3 DNA: TGTGCCAGCAGTGTACTAGCGGGTAGCTCCTACGAGCAGTACTTC
CDR3 protein: CASSVLAGSSYEQYF

D gene: TRBD1
J gene: TRBJ1-5
V gene: TRBV9
clone size: many
CDR3 DNA: TGTGCCAGCGGTGGGGGACAGTCCCATCAGCCCCAGCATTTT
CDR3 protein: CASGGGQSHQPQHF

D gene: -
J gene: TRBJ2-3
V gene: TRBV4-2
clone size: many
CDR3 DNA: TGTGCCAGCAGCCAAGACTTCGGGGGAGATACGCAGTATTTT
CDR3 protein: CASSQDFGGDTQYF

D gene: -
J gene: TRBJ2-2
V gene: TRBV9
clone size: many
CDR3 DNA: TGTGCCAGCAGCGTAGAAGCAAGACCTAACACCGGGGAGCTGTTTTTT
CDR3 protein: CASSVEARPNTGELFF

D gene: -
J gene: TRBJ1-2
V gene: TRBV5-1
clone size: many
CDR3 DNA: TGCGCCAGCAGTGTAGAAGGGGACTATGGCTACACCTTC
CDR3 protein: CASSVEGDYGYTF

D gene: TRBD1
J gene: TRBJ1-2
V gene: TRBV29-1
clone size: many
CDR3 DNA: TGCAGCGTTGACCCCGCGGACAGGATCTATGGCTACACCTTC
CDR3 protein: CSVDPADRIYGYTF

D gene: -
J gene: TRBJ2-1
V gene: TRBV27
clone size: many
CDR3 DNA: TGTGCCAGCAGTTTATCCCCAAACAATGAGCAGTTCTTC
CDR3 protein: CASSLSPNNEQFF

D gene: TRBD2
J gene: TRBJ2-3
V gene: TRBV20-1
clone size: many
CDR3 DNA: TGCAGTGCTACCCCTCGACTAGCCGGATTCACAGATACGCAGTATTTT
CDR3 protein: CSATPRLAGFTDTQYF

D gene: -
J gene: TRBJ1-6
V gene: TRBV4-1
clone size: few
CDR3 DNA: TGCGCCAGCAGCCAAGAGAACTCCTATAATTCACCCCTCCACTTT
CDR3 protein: CASSQENSYNSPLHF

D gene: -
J gene: TRBJ2-2
V gene: TRBV12-3/TRBV12-4
clone size: many
CDR3 DNA: TGTGCCAGCAGCCCCATCGGGGAGCTGTTTTTT
CDR3 protein: CASSPIGELFF

D gene: -
J gene: TRBJ2-1
V gene: TRBV20-1
clone size: many
CDR3 DNA: TGCAGTGCTAGACGGCGCAGTACCTTTGGCTACAATGAGCAGTTCTTC
CDR3 protein: CSARRRSTFGYNEQFF

D gene: TRBD1
J gene: TRBJ1-6
V gene: TRBV10-3
clone size: -
CDR3 DNA: TGTGCCATCGCCCCTGAACAGGGGAATTCACCCCTCCACTTT
CDR3 protein: CAIAPEQGNSPLHF

D gene: -
J gene: TRBJ1-6
V gene: TRBV4-1
clone size: many
CDR3 DNA: TGCGCCAGCAGCCAAGACAGGGCGGGCTCACCCCTCCACTTT
CDR3 protein: CASSQDRAGSPLHF

D gene: TRBD1
J gene: TRBJ1-5
V gene: TRBV27
clone size: -
CDR3 DNA: TGTGCCAGCAGGATCAACAGGGGTGGTAATCAGCCCCAGCATTTT
CDR3 protein: CASRINRGGNQPQHF

D gene: -
J gene: TRBJ2-3
V gene: TRBV5-1
clone size: many
CDR3 DNA: TGCGCCAGCAGCTTGGCTACAGCGGCTCTCAGCACAGATACGCAGTATTTT
CDR3 protein: CASSLATAALSTDTQYF

D gene: -
J gene: TRBJ2-5
V gene: TRBV12-3/TRBV12-4
clone size: few
CDR3 DNA: TGTGCCAGCAACCAGGGAGATCGGGAGACCCAGTACTTC
CDR3 protein: CASNQGDRETQYF